This record looks at one TCR beta chain sequence and its context. Its antigen is currently unknown. This record belongs to a study of T cell responses to AZD1222 COVID-19 vaccine. Study-level information: Pooled samples include second doses given at about 4 or 12 weeks. Study conclusions and caveats: The study found Spike-specific TCR breadth and depth rose after two AZD1222 doses. Close to half of spike-specific TCRs reportedly recognize unmutated variant regions. Females outnumbered males among donors, who were mostly white British; clonal diversity was possibly underestimated.

Repertoires were generated with immunoSEQ multiplex PCR, while TCRdb's copy carries only in-frame clones and drops some. The sample lists 100,000 to 150,000 clones; about 87% were seen once. The TCR comes from an adult in good health. The sequencing here drew on peripheral blood, taken on day 0 of AZD1222 vaccination.

CDR3 bases: TGTGCCAGCAGCCAAGGCAGTGGCACAGATACGCAGTATTTT. This translates into CASSQGSGTDTQYF. V usage is TRBV3-1 (or the pseudogene TRBV3-2) and J usage is TRBJ2-3; D ambiguous. This CDR3 comprises 14 residues. Looked up from germline, CDR1 is LGHDT and CDR2 is YNNKEL (reference sequence). V was cut by 1 base and J by 1 base, with 6 bases left in between.